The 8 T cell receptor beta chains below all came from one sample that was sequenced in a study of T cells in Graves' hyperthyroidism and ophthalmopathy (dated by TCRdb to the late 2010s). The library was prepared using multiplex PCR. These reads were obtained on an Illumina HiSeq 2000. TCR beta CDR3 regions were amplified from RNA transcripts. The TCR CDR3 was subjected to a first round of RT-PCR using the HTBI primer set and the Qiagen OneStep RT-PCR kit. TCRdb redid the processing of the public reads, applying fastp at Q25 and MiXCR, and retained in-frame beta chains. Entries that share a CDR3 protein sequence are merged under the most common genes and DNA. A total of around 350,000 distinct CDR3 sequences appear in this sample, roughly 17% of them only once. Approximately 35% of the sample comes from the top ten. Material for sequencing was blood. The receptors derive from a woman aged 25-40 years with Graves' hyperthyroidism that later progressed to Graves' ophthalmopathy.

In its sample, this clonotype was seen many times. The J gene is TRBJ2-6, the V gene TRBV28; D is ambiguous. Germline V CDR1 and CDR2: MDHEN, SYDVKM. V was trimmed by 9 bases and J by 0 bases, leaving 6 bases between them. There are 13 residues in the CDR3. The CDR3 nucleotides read TGTGCCAGTCTTTCCTCTGGGGCCAACGTCCTGACTTTC. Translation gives CASLSSGANVLTF.

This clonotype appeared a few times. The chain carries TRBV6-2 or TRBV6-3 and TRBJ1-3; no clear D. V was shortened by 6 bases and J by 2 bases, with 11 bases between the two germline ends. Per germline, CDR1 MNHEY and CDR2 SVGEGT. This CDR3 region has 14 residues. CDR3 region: CASSKVYAGNTIYF. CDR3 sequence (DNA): TGTGCCAGCAGCAAGGTTTACGCTGGAAACACCATATATTTT.

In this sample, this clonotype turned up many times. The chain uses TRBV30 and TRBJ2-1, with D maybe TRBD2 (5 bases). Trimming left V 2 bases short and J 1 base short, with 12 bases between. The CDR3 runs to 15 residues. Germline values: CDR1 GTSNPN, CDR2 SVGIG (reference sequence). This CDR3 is CAWSSPRTSYNEQFF. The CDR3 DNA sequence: TGTGCCTGGAGTTCGCCCAGGACTTCCTACAATGAGCAGTTCTTC.

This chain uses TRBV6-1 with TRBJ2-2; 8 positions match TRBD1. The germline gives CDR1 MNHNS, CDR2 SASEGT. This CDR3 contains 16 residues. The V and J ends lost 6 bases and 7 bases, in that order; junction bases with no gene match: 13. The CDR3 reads CASRAYRQGQVGELFF. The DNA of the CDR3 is TGTGCCAGCAGAGCTTACCGGCAGGGACAGGTCGGGGAGCTGTTTTTT.

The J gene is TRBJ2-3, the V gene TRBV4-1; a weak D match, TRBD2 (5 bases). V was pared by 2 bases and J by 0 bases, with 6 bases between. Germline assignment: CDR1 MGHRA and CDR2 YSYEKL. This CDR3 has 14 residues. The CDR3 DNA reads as TGCGCCAGCAGCCAACTAGCAAGCACAGATACGCAGTATTTT. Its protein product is CASSQLASTDTQYF.

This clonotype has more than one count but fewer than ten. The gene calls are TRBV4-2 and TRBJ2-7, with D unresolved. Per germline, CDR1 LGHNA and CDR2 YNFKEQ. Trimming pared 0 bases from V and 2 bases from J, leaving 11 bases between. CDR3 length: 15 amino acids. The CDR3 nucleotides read TGTGCCAGCAGCCAAGATCTAGTCGCAGCCTACGAGCAGTACTTC. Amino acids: CASSQDLVAAYEQYF.

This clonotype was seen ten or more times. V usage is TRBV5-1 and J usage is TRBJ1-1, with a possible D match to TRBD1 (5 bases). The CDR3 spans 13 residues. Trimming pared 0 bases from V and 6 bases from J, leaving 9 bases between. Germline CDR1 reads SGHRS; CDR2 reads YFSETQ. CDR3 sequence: CASSLGGRAEAFF. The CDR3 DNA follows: TGCGCCAGCAGCTTGGGAGGCAGGGCTGAAGCTTTCTTT.

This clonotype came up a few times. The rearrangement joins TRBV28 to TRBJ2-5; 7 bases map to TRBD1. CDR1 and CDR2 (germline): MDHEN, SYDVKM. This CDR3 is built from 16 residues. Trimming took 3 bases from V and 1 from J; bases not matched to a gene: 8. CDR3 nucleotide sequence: TGTGCCAGCAGTTTTTCCTCGGACAGGTCCCAAGAGACCCAGTACTTC. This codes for CASSFSSDRSQETQYF.